This T cell receptor (beta chain) was captured in a study of CD8+ T cells in alopecia areata. V dropped 4 bases and J dropped 1 base, with 11 bases sitting between them. Germline CDR1 is LGHNA and CDR2 is YNFKEQ. CDR3 length: 15 residues. cDNA prepared by RNA extraction and subsequent reverse transcription served as the template for sequencing. The method was immunoSEQ multiplex PCR; TCRdb's version includes in-frame clones alone and lacks a portion of them. The sample has about 140,000 clones; roughly three fifths are singletons. This TCR came from a human donor with alopecia areata. This specimen was CD4+ T cells sorted from blood, taken at week 0. The V gene is TRBV4-2, the J gene TRBJ1-5, with D possibly being TRBD1 (5 bases). CDR3 in amino acids: CASSLGGKSNQPQHF. CDR3 DNA sequence: TGTGCCAGCAGCCTCGGGGGAAAGAGCAATCAGCCCCAGCATTTT.